A single TCR beta chain is shown here with its context. The antigen is undetermined. The germline gene is not matched at one end of the junction; a read error may be the cause. The data stem from a study of CD8 T cells in ankylosing spondylitis. Findings and limits, study-wide: Disease-linked clones reportedly showed significant enrichment in matched ankylosing spondylitis synovial fluid. Typical of ankylosing spondylitis blood, it appeared, was a TCR beta motif of eight highly homologous variants.

The germline gives CDR1 DFQATT, CDR2 SNEGSKA (reference sequence). This CDR3 is 13 amino acids long. Quantitative 5'-RACE with molecular barcodes generated TCR beta libraries. MiXCR was run by TCRdb on the 5' RACE reads, yielding one entry per CDR3 protein. The sample records some 450,000 distinct CDR3 sequences, approximately 17% being singletons. The origin of this receptor is a male donor with ankylosing spondylitis. What was sequenced was blood, either unsorted or a sorted T cell fraction (not recorded which). J is TRBJ2-5 and V is TRBV20-1, with TRBD2 matching over 7 bases. CDR3 sequence: CSAGGVIQGTQYF. CDR3 nucleotide sequence: TGCAGTGCTGGGGGGGTTATCCAAGGGACCCAGTACTTC.